Below, 5 T cell receptor beta chains from the same sample are listed, as sequenced in a study of blood T cell repertoires in COVID-19. Sequenced by immunoSEQ multiplex PCR; TCRdb stores in-frame clones only, minus some. The table has some 66,000 clones, 82% seen once; the top ten hold 6.6%. Sample: peripheral blood. The receptors derive from a man between 60 and 75 years old with acute or convalescent COVID-19.

The chain employs TRBV5-1 and TRBJ1-6; D unresolved. The germline gives CDR1 SGHRS, CDR2 YFSETQ. The CDR3 is 14 amino acids. Deletions cut 5 bases from V and 7 bases from J, with 13 bases between. CDR3 amino acids: CASSSEGQNSPLHF. DNA of the CDR3: TGCGCCAGCAGTTCAGAGGGCCAGAATTCACCCCTCCACTTT. Complete variable domain (other parts from reference TRBV5-1 and TRBJ1-6): KAGVTQTPRYLIKTRGQQVTLSCSPISGHRSVSWYQQTPGQGLQFLFEYFSETQRNKGNFPGRFSGRQFSNSRSEMNVSTLELGDSALYLCASSSEGQNSPLHFGNGTRLTVT.

The chain is built from TRBV6-5 and TRBJ1-2; 10 nucleotides agree with TRBD1. Germline CDR1 is MNHEY and CDR2 is SVGAGI. The CDR3 is 15 residues long. The ends lost 8 bases at V and 8 bases at J; junction bases unmatched: 14. The CDR3 sequence: CASDRDRGPPRGYTF. The CDR3 coding sequence is TGTGCCAGCGACCGGGACAGGGGTCCGCCGAGGGGCTACACCTTC.

The chain links TRBV9 to TRBJ1-2; D may be TRBD1 (6 bases). CDR1 and CDR2 from the germline V gene are SGDLS and YYNGEE. This CDR3 comprises 14 residues. The V end lost 0 bases, the J end lost 2 bases, and 8 bases lay between the germline ends. This chain's CDR3 is CASSVGQGNYGYTF. For the CDR3, the DNA is TGTGCCAGCAGCGTAGGTCAGGGGAACTATGGCTACACCTTC.

In its sample, this clone was seen a few times. The chain employs TRBV7-2 and TRBJ1-1; D call uncertain. This CDR3 has 13 amino acids. Germline V gene sequence: CDR1 SGHTA, CDR2 FQGNSA. Trimming took off 6 bases at V and 1 base at J, with 9 bases between the two ends. The CDR3 bases are TGTGCCAGCAGACCCCTACGGAACACTGAAGCTTTCTTT. Translation: CASRPLRNTEAFF.

CDR3 coding DNA: TGTGCCAGCAGCTTAGTGCGGACAGGGGACGGTGAGCAGTTCTTC. Its translation: CASSLVRTGDGEQFF. This chain links TRBV7-2 with TRBJ2-1, with TRBD1 matching over 9 bases. V lost 1 base and J lost 9; bases outside the gene matches: 7. The germline CDR1 and CDR2 sequences are SGHTA and FQGNSA. This CDR3 spans 15 amino acids.